This TCR beta chain was recorded in a study of blood T cells in healthy people across ages. Per sample, no less than 5 micrograms of total RNA were extracted. The CDR3 loop spans 15 amino acids. Losses at the gene ends were 1 base for V and 2 bases for J; bases not matched to a gene: 4. Germline V gene lookup returns CDR1 SEHNR and CDR2 FQNEAQ (reference sequence). The authors ran a second PCR of 7 to 11 cycles using a sample-barcoded 5' primer and a J-beta primer mix. The authors tagged each cDNA molecule using a template-switch adaptor with 12 random nucleotides. TCRdb analysed the 5' RACE reads with MiXCR anew, one entry per CDR3 protein. The data contain under 800,000 distinct CDR3 sequences, approximately 43% of them singletons.

The clonotype was recovered from a woman aged 55-69 years in good health. The specimen was blood. J is TRBJ2-5 and V is TRBV7-9; 7 nucleotides line up with TRBD2. For the CDR3, the DNA is TGTGCCAGCAGCTTAGTTGAAGCGGGACAAGAGACCCAGTACTTC. Translated: CASSLVEAGQETQYF.